The 23 T cell receptor beta chains in this list originate from one sample, sequenced in a study of blood T cell repertoires in COVID-19. Only in-frame clones appear in the TCRdb table, and some are missing; sequencing was by immunoSEQ multiplex PCR. Of approximately 290,000 clones in the sample, 89% are singletons; the top ten hold around 12%. The sample consisted of peripheral blood. The source is an older woman with acute or convalescent COVID-19.

The chain joins TRBV5-1 to TRBJ2-3, with TRBD2 matching over 10 bases. The V gene's germline CDR1 is SGHRS and CDR2 YFSETQ. Trimming removed 1 base from V and 2 bases from J; junction bases left unmatched: 7. This CDR3 region has 17 residues. CDR3: CASSLPVAGGTTDTQYF. DNA of the CDR3: TGCGCCAGCAGCTTGCCGGTAGCGGGGGGCACCACAGATACGCAGTATTTT.

The chain recombines TRBV28 with TRBJ1-1; perhaps TRBD1 as D (6 bases). Germline V gene lookup returns CDR1 MDHEN and CDR2 SYDVKM. Trimming removed 4 bases at V and 0 bases at J, with 12 bases between. The CDR3 has 15 amino acids. The CDR3 sequence is CASSSPDRMNTEAFF. CDR3 bases: TGTGCCAGCAGTTCCCCCGACAGGATGAACACTGAAGCTTTCTTT.

The chain employs TRBV20-1 and TRBJ2-7; D is possibly TRBD2 (5 bases). V lost 3 bases and J 4 bases, leaving 16 bases between the germline ends. Germline-derived CDR1 and CDR2 are DFQATT and SNEGSKA (reference sequence). The CDR3 length is 14 residues. The CDR3 DNA reads as TGCAGTGCTAGTGGGAGTGGCTTTCAATACGAGCAGTACTTC. Its translation is CSASGSGFQYEQYF.

The V gene is TRBV5-1, the J gene TRBJ2-1; 13 bases fit TRBD2. CDR1 and CDR2 (germline): SGHRS, YFSETQ. V dropped 4 bases and J dropped 12; count of bases not matched to a gene: 10. The CDR3 loop spans 15 amino acids. Here the CDR3 reads CASSLLGLAGDGQFF. The CDR3 coding sequence is TGCGCCAGCAGCCTTCTCGGACTAGCGGGAGACGGGCAGTTCTTC.

The gene calls are TRBV19 and TRBJ2-6; perhaps TRBD1 as D (6 bases). The CDR3 loop spans 15 amino acids. The V gene's germline CDR1 is LNHDA and CDR2 SQIVND (reference sequence). Trimming cost V 2 bases and J 1 base, with 6 bases left between them. The DNA of the CDR3 is TGTGCCAGTAGTATAAGGGGGTCTGGGGCCAACGTCCTGACTTTC. Amino acid sequence: CASSIRGSGANVLTF.

The chain combines TRBV18 with TRBJ2-2; TRBD1 matches at 10 bases. The V segment lost 3 bases and the J segment 4 bases; nucleotides outside the gene matches: 2. The CDR3 sequence is 15 residues long. Germline V gene data show CDR1 as KGHSH and CDR2 as LQKENI. Written as DNA, the CDR3 is TGTGCCAGCTCACCGGACAGGGGGATCACCGGGGAGCTGTTTTTT. It encodes CASSPDRGITGELFF.

This chain uses TRBV4-1 with TRBJ1-5; TRBD1 aligns across 7 bases. CDR3 length: 15 residues. The germline V gene has CDR1 MGHRA and CDR2 YSYEKL. Trimming removed 0 bases from V and 1 base from J; junction bases left unmatched: 0. CDR3 DNA: TGCGCCAGCAGCCAAGAACAGGGGAGCAATCAGCCCCAGCATTTT. Translated: CASSQEQGSNQPQHF.

The chain is built from TRBV5-1 and TRBJ2-7, with 7 bases aligning to TRBD2. V gave up 2 bases and J gave up 2 bases; unmatched junction bases: 13. Per germline, CDR1 SGHRS and CDR2 YFSETQ. This CDR3 has 17 residues. CDR3 loop: CASSFQSPSGTTYEQYF. The CDR3 DNA is TGCGCCAGCAGCTTTCAAAGCCCTAGCGGAACGACCTACGAGCAGTACTTC.

This CDR3 reads CASSQGGQGGTEAFF. The CDR3, as DNA: TGTGCCAGCAGCCAGGGGGGACAGGGGGGCACTGAAGCTTTCTTT. The rearrangement uses TRBV14 and TRBJ1-1; 11 bases align to TRBD1. CDR3 length: 15 amino acids. V was pared by 3 bases and J by 4 bases, with 4 bases of the junction left unmatched. The germline CDR1 and CDR2 sequences are SGHDN and FVKESK.

This clone was counted a single time. The V call is TRBV7-2, the J call TRBJ1-5, with a possible D match to TRBD1 (6 bases). CDR1 and CDR2 (germline): SGHTA, FQGNSA. V gave up 2 bases and J gave up 3 bases, with 11 bases separating them. The CDR3 loop spans 15 amino acids. This chain's CDR3 is CASSLWGTNNQPQHF. The CDR3 nucleotides are TGTGCCAGCAGCTTATGGGGGACAAACAATCAGCCCCAGCATTTT.

The chain uses TRBV7-9 and TRBJ2-1, with 13 nucleotides matching TRBD2. With 6 bases clipped from V and 5 bases from J, the junction kept 7 bases outside the gene matches. Germline V lookup: CDR1 SEHNR, CDR2 FQNEAQ (reference sequence). This CDR3 contains 16 residues. CDR3 bases: TGTGCCAGCAGGCCCGGGACTAGCGGGGCCCACAATGAGCAGTTCTTC. Amino acids: CASRPGTSGAHNEQFF.

The chain links TRBV3-1 (or the pseudogene TRBV3-2) to TRBJ1-3; D is ambiguous. Trimming stripped 1 base from V and 1 base from J, with 5 bases between. Germline lookup yields CDR1 LGHDT and CDR2 YNNKEL (reference sequence). The CDR3 contains 14 residues. The CDR3 region has the DNA TGTGCCAGCAGCCAAGGAGGGTCTGGAAACACCATATATTTT. Translation: CASSQGGSGNTIYF.

This CDR3 reads CASSVGPGGPYEQYF. CDR3 nucleotides: TGTGCCAGCAGCGTAGGGCCAGGGGGACCCTACGAGCAGTACTTC. V and J are TRBV9 and TRBJ2-7, with 7 bases lining up with TRBD1. Germline lookup yields CDR1 SGDLS and CDR2 YYNGEE. The CDR3 contains 15 residues. The trim removed 0 bases at V and 2 bases at J, leaving 5 bases unmatched.

This chain links TRBV19 with TRBJ2-7; D is unresolved. The CDR3 contains 14 residues. Trimming cost V 4 bases and J 0 bases, with 10 bases left between them. CDR1 is LNHDA, CDR2 SQIVND, per germline (reference sequence). CDR3 sequence reads: CASSTQVSSYEQYF. For the CDR3, the DNA is TGTGCCAGTAGTACCCAGGTGTCCTCCTACGAGCAGTACTTC.

This chain connects TRBV30 to TRBJ2-3; 11 bases are a match to TRBD2. The length of the CDR3 is 16 residues. Germline CDR1 is GTSNPN and CDR2 is SVGIG (reference sequence). V lost 4 bases to trimming and J lost 3 bases; unmatched junction nucleotides: 9. In nucleotides, the CDR3 is TGTGCCTGGAAATTACTAGCGGGAGTTGCGACAGATACGCAGTATTTT. It specifies CAWKLLAGVATDTQYF.

This clone has only one observation. The chain combines TRBV11-2 with TRBJ2-6; 12 nucleotides agree with TRBD2. Germline V gene data show CDR1 as SGHAT and CDR2 as FQNNGV. The CDR3 is 17 residues long. Trimming cost V 5 bases and J 1 base; bases outside gene matches: 3. Here the CDR3 reads CASSLAGGLSGANVLTF. In DNA, the CDR3 is TGTGCCAGCAGCCTAGCGGGGGGGTTATCTGGGGCCAACGTCCTGACTTTC. The full variable domain, completed using reference TRBV11-2 and TRBJ2-6, is EAGVAQSPRYKIIEKRQSVAFWCNPISGHATLYWYQQILGQGPKLLIQFQNNGVVDDSQLPKDRFSAERLKGVDSTLKIQPAKLEDSAVYLCASSLAGGLSGANVLTFGAGSRLTVL.

The V and J genes are TRBV3-1 (or the pseudogene TRBV3-2) and TRBJ1-1; D is ambiguous. Germline V gene lookup returns CDR1 LGHDT and CDR2 YNNKEL (reference sequence). V was pared by 1 base and J by 3 bases, with 6 bases between. The length of the CDR3 is 13 residues. The CDR3 region is CASSQVEDTEAFF. CDR3 coding DNA: TGTGCCAGCAGCCAAGTGGAGGACACTGAAGCTTTCTTT.

The chain combines TRBV3-1 (or the pseudogene TRBV3-2) with TRBJ2-5; 11 bases match TRBD2. The CDR3 is made up of 17 amino acids. Losses at the gene ends were 4 bases for V and 1 base for J; bases not matched to a gene: 8. CDR1 LGHDT and CDR2 YNNKEL come from the germline V gene (reference sequence). This chain's CDR3 is CASSPGRLAGRQETQYF. The CDR3 DNA is TGTGCCAGCAGCCCTGGAAGACTAGCGGGACGCCAAGAGACCCAGTACTTC.

In the case of this clone: Its ends do not fully match the called genes, so a read error is possible. The genes are TRBV27 and TRBJ2-4; D not certain. Germline V gives CDR1 MNHEY, CDR2 SMNVEV (reference sequence). The CDR3 extends over 15 amino acids. The CDR3 DNA sequence: TGTGCCAGCAGTCTATCGACGGGTCTGAAAAACATTCAGTACTTC. It translates to CASSLSTGLKNIQYF.

This chain links TRBV29-1 with TRBJ1-1; D perhaps matches TRBD1 (6 bases). V was cut by 7 bases and J by 5 bases, with 14 bases left in between. Per germline, CDR1 SQVTM and CDR2 ANQGSEA. The CDR3 is 12 residues long. This CDR3 is CSATGTRTEAFF. The CDR3 region has the DNA TGCAGCGCCACGGGGACACGGACTGAAGCTTTCTTT.

This sequence joins TRBV30 and TRBJ2-5; 13 bases are a match to TRBD2. CDR1 and CDR2 (germline): GTSNPN, SVGIG (reference sequence). The junction had 3 bases not matched to a gene; V was cut back by 0 bases and J by 5 bases. The CDR3 has 15 residues. The CDR3 here is CAWSVGLAGVETQYF. DNA for the CDR3: TGTGCCTGGAGTGTTGGACTAGCGGGAGTGGAGACCCAGTACTTC.

This chain connects TRBV6-1 to TRBJ2-7; no reliable D call. The CDR3 consists of 14 residues. In germline, CDR1 is MNHNS, CDR2 SASEGT. Trimming removed 1 base at V and 6 bases at J, with 13 bases between. DNA of the CDR3: TGTGCCAGCAGTGAAGTGTCAGATCGAGGCGAGCAGTACTTC. Protein product: CASSEVSDRGEQYF.

The V and J genes are TRBV7-2 and TRBJ2-7; 9 nucleotides match TRBD1. J lost 6 bases, V lost 5 bases, and 5 bases had no gene match. This CDR3 is built from 13 residues. Germline V gene data show CDR1 as SGHTA and CDR2 as FQGNSA. The CDR3 protein is CASSPGQGREQYF. The CDR3 DNA sequence: TGTGCCAGCAGCCCGGGACAGGGTCGCGAGCAGTACTTC.